These 17 T cell receptor beta chains originate from one sample sequenced in a study of response to subunit inactivated influenza vaccine. One entry per CDR3 protein results from TCRdb running MiXCR on the RT-PCR reads. The table has hundreds of thousands of distinct CDR3 sequences, approximately 10% seen once. The input for sequencing was PBMCs from blood, taken on the day of vaccination. These receptors all come from a middle-aged man who received an inactivated influenza vaccine.

This clonotype was counted only a few times. The V and J genes are TRBV29-1 and TRBJ2-1; TRBD2 agrees at 12 bases. This CDR3 comprises 12 residues. The germline CDR1 and CDR2 sequences are SQVTM and ANQGSEA. V trimming: 4 bases; J trimming: 10 bases; junction bases outside the gene matches: 2. CDR3 sequence: CSVGTSGIEQFF. The DNA for the CDR3 is TGCAGCGTTGGGACTAGCGGGATCGAGCAGTTCTTC.

This clonotype was counted a few times. The chain couples TRBV5-1 to TRBJ1-1; TRBD1 is a possible D gene (5 bases). Germline-derived CDR1 and CDR2 are SGHRS and YFSETQ. V was cut by 6 bases and J by 5 bases, with 14 bases left in between. The CDR3 extends over 13 amino acids. The CDR3 loop reads CASTPPGGTEAFF. The CDR3 DNA sequence: TGCGCCAGCACCCCTCCGGGGGGTACTGAAGCTTTCTTT.

This clonotype has more than one count but fewer than ten. V usage is TRBV7-6 and J usage is TRBJ2-7, with D tentatively TRBD1 or TRBD2 (5 bases each). There are 19 residues in the CDR3. The V gene lost 2 bases and the J gene lost 1 base, with 24 bases spanning the gap. Germline CDR1 reads SGHVS; CDR2 reads FNYEAQ. The CDR3 sequence: CASSLKMGSSWGSSYEQYF. In nucleotides, the CDR3 is TGTGCCAGCAGCTTAAAGATGGGGAGTTCATGGGGGAGTTCCTACGAGCAGTACTTC.

The chain employs TRBV27 and TRBJ2-2; weak D call: TRBD1 (6 bases). V was trimmed by 6 bases and J by 1 base, leaving 12 bases between them. The CDR3 contains 15 residues. Germline assignment: CDR1 MNHEY and CDR2 SMNVEV (reference sequence). The CDR3 DNA reads TGTGCCAGCAGATCCCGGGACAAGAACACCGGGGAGCTGTTTTTT. Its protein product is CASRSRDKNTGELFF.

This clonotype was observed a handful of times. The gene calls are TRBV7-8 and TRBJ2-7; the match to TRBD2 covers 10 bases. The CDR3 is made up of 15 amino acids. The trim removed 1 base at V and 7 bases at J, leaving 7 bases unmatched. The germline CDR1 and CDR2 sequences are SGHVS and FQNEAQ. DNA for the CDR3: TGTGCCAGCAGCTTAGGACTAGCGGGTGCCTGGGAGCAGTACTTC. Translating gives CASSLGLAGAWEQYF.

This rearrangement joins TRBV9 to TRBJ1-1; maybe TRBD1 (5 bases). The CDR3 runs to 13 residues. CDR1 is SGDLS, CDR2 YYNGEE, per germline. V was shortened by 3 bases and J by 2 bases, with 8 bases between the two germline ends. CDR3 amino acids: CASSARTNTEAFF. As DNA, the CDR3 is TGTGCCAGCAGCGCTCGGACAAACACTGAAGCTTTCTTT.

At least ten counts were recorded for this clonotype. V gene TRBV6-2 or TRBV6-3 combines with J gene TRBJ2-1; the D call may be TRBD1 or TRBD2 (6 bases each). Per germline, CDR1 MNHEY and CDR2 SVGEGT. The CDR3 has 11 residues. V lost 8 bases to trimming and J lost 6 bases, with 8 bases between them. The CDR3 DNA reads as TGTGCCAGCGAGGGGGGCAATGAGCAGTTCTTC. Protein: CASEGGNEQFF.

This clonotype was found many times. The V call is TRBV6-2 or TRBV6-3, the J call TRBJ2-1, with D maybe TRBD1 (5 bases). Per germline, CDR1 MNHEY and CDR2 SVGEGT. The ends were cut back, 2 bases at V and 2 bases at J, with 10 bases in the middle. This CDR3 region has 15 residues. DNA of the CDR3: TGTGCCAGCAGTTACGGGCAGGGTCCCTACAATGAGCAGTTCTTC. The encoded protein is CASSYGQGPYNEQFF.

The chain recombines TRBV29-1 with TRBJ1-5; no firm D call. Germline V gene sequence: CDR1 SQVTM, CDR2 ANQGSEA. Trimming pared 7 bases from V and 2 bases from J, leaving 9 bases between. This CDR3 has 12 amino acids. The CDR3 sequence is CSAMEGNQPQHF. The CDR3 DNA reads TGCAGCGCTATGGAGGGCAATCAGCCCCAGCATTTT.

The chain carries TRBV20-1 and TRBJ1-4; D not resolved. Germline V gene data show CDR1 as DFQATT and CDR2 as SNEGSKA (reference sequence). The V gene lost 3 bases and the J gene lost 7 bases, with 15 bases spanning the gap. The length of the CDR3 is 14 residues. Written as DNA, the CDR3 is TGCAGTGCTAGCGGCGGACGGGCGTTTGAAAAACTGTTTTTT. It specifies CSASGGRAFEKLFF.

This clonotype was recorded at least ten times. The rearrangement uses TRBV12-3 or TRBV12-4 and TRBJ2-7; TRBD1 matches at 7 bases. Trimming at V came to 6 bases and at J to 3 bases, leaving 11 bases not matched to a gene. CDR3 length: 15 residues. The CDR3 protein is CASSQQGIFFYEQYF. The CDR3 DNA follows: TGTGCCAGCAGCCAACAGGGGATATTTTTCTACGAGCAGTACTTC.

This clonotype was observed at least ten times. V is TRBV4-2 and J is TRBJ2-1, with 9 bases that match TRBD2. Germline CDR1 and CDR2: LGHNA and YNFKEQ. The V segment lost 3 bases and the J segment 7 bases; nucleotides outside the gene matches: 7. The CDR3 runs to 15 residues. The CDR3 sequence: CASSQLAGVVNEQFF. DNA of the CDR3: TGTGCCAGCAGCCAGTTAGCGGGAGTTGTTAATGAGCAGTTCTTC.

This clonotype has more than one count but fewer than ten. The V and J genes are TRBV29-1 and TRBJ2-3; the match to TRBD2 covers 11 bases. The CDR3 sequence is 15 residues long. Germline V gives CDR1 SQVTM, CDR2 ANQGSEA. Trimming took 4 bases from V and 6 from J; bases not matched to a gene: 9. For the CDR3, the DNA is TGCAGCGTTGCCGGTGCTAGCGGGAGGATGGATACGCAGTATTTT. Translating it yields CSVAGASGRMDTQYF.

This clonotype was counted a few times. The chain links TRBV18 to TRBJ2-1, with 9 bases matching TRBD2. J lost 2 bases, V lost 2 bases, and 7 bases had no gene match. Germline loops: CDR1 KGHSH, CDR2 LQKENI. This CDR3 spans 17 amino acids. CDR3 residues: CASSPSLAGAAYNEQFF. CDR3 sequence (DNA): TGTGCCAGCTCACCATCCTTAGCGGGGGCCGCCTACAATGAGCAGTTCTTC.

This chain links TRBV5-1 with TRBJ2-2; TRBD2 might be the D (5 bases). Trimming took 1 base from V and 5 from J, leaving 12 bases between them. The CDR3 runs 15 residues. CDR1 and CDR2 from the germline V gene are SGHRS and YFSETQ. CDR3 coding DNA: TGCGCCAGCAGCTTGCTGGGAGAAGGGACCGGGGAGCTGTTTTTT. It codes for CASSLLGEGTGELFF.

The rearrangement joins TRBV20-1 to TRBJ2-1; 9 nucleotides match TRBD2. V was clipped by 7 bases and J by 4 bases; unmatched bases: 8. This CDR3 has 14 amino acids. The V gene's germline CDR1 is DFQATT and CDR2 SNEGSKA (reference sequence). The CDR3 reads CSVDLSGRYNEQFF. The DNA for the CDR3 is TGCAGTGTGGACCTCAGCGGGAGGTACAATGAGCAGTTCTTC.

This clonotype was seen ten or more times. The chain combines TRBV28 with TRBJ2-7, with 7 bases identical to TRBD1. The germline V gene has CDR1 MDHEN and CDR2 SYDVKM. Trimming removed 7 bases from V and 0 bases from J; junction bases left unmatched: 3. The CDR3 loop spans 13 amino acids. CDR3 protein: CASTGTVSYEQYF. CDR3 DNA sequence: TGTGCCAGCACGGGGACAGTCTCCTACGAGCAGTACTTC. Using reference TRBV28 and TRBJ2-7 for the parts outside the CDR3, the full variable domain is DVKVTQSSRYLVKRTGEKVFLECVQDMDHENMFWYRQDPGLGLRLIYFSYDVKMKEKGDIPEGYSVSREKKERFSLILESASTNQTSMYLCASTGTVSYEQYFGPGTRLTVT.